This TCR beta chain was captured in a study of cytomegalovirus exposure and HLA in healthy donors. Whole-study results and caveats: Versus the approximately 720-donor mean, an Asian-associated ancestry cluster reportedly showed fewer N-insertions in a later analysis. In a later analysis, HLA-associated beta chains showed higher expansion and lower generation probabilities than comparable chains.

Regarding this clone: Its antigen is not identified.

This CDR3 comprises 14 residues. Losses at the gene ends were 4 bases for V and 0 bases for J; bases not matched to a gene: 1. Germline V lookup: CDR1 MGHDK, CDR2 SYGVNS. With 60 Vbeta and 13 Jbeta primers, the PCR was carried out. Assay: immunoSEQ multiplex PCR; the TCRdb copy retains only in-frame clones and omits some. The sample contains fewer than 180,000 clones, less than 85% of which appear only once. This clonotype was obtained from a man aged 50-60 years in good health and CMV-seropositive. Sequenced sample: PBMCs. V is TRBV25-1 and J is TRBJ2-3; TRBD2 agrees at 7 bases. CDR3 residues: CASSAGLSTDTQYF. Here the CDR3 DNA reads TGTGCCAGCAGTGCGGGACTAAGCACAGATACGCAGTATTTT.